This T cell receptor (beta chain) was recovered during a study of regulatory T cells in long-lasting Graves disease. Study-wide points: Patients with persistent disease showed a bias toward TRBV28, TRBJ1-2 and TRBJ2-5.

A single count supports this clonotype. Its target is not known. Trimming took 0 bases from V and 9 from J; bases not matched to a gene: 8. This CDR3 comprises 15 residues. The germline V gene encodes CDR1 SGHAT and CDR2 FQNNGV. Relying on iRepertoire HTBI primers and Arm-PCR of CDR3 regions, the team built TCR beta libraries. One entry per CDR3 protein, called by TCRdb with MiXCR from the multiplex PCR reads. This sample has 430,000 or so distinct CDR3 sequences, with roughly a fifth found just once. Time point in this sample: persistent/refractory GD, antithyroid drugs over 5 years with positive TRAb. Researchers made the TCR library from RNA that was extracted from PBMCs. Graves' disease was diagnosed by American Thyroid Association guidelines. It was an endocrinology department in Xi'an, China, that provided the patients. A blood draw put about 9 milliliters of peripheral blood into EDTA tubes.

The sample here was peripheral blood mononuclear cells (PBMCs), taken when the disease was refractory, from a patient treated with antithyroid drugs. The receptor was derived from a female donor with Graves disease. The chain combines TRBV11-2 with TRBJ2-1; 7 bases line up with TRBD2. CDR3 region: CASSLDGTPGGEQFF. Written as DNA, the CDR3 is TGTGCCAGCAGCTTAGATGGGACTCCGGGGGGTGAGCAGTTCTTC.